This T cell receptor beta chain was recovered during a study of OX40 agonist ivuxolimab in advanced cancers. The overall study: It was permissible to have had prior anti-PD-1, anti-PD-L1 or anti-CTLA-4 therapy, and around 40% had some. General study results and limits: Undetermined was the antigen specificity of the expanded peripheral T cells. Relative to CD4+, CD8+ T cells held more expanded clones on average. At 0.1 to 3.0 mg/kg, clonal expansion of CD4+ and CD8+ blood T cells had occurred by week 6.

Trimming pared 5 bases from V and 3 bases from J, leaving 11 bases between. The CDR3 is 13 amino acids. CDR1 MNHNS and CDR2 SASEGT come from the germline V gene. Generated by immunoSEQ multiplex PCR, the TCRdb table keeps only in-frame clones and is missing some. The table includes 60,000 or so clones, 85% to 90% detected once. To note about this clone: Its antigen remains unidentified.

V usage is TRBV6-1 and J usage is TRBJ2-7, with D maybe TRBD1 (6 bases). The sequences come from CD4+ or CD8+ T cells sorted from blood, collected in a trial of the OX40 agonist ivuxolimab. The TCR was taken from an adult with an advanced solid tumor such as melanoma, head and neck, liver or kidney cancer. CDR3 loop: CASSTDSVYEQYF. The CDR3, as DNA: TGTGCCAGCAGTACGGACAGTGTCTACGAGCAGTACTTC.